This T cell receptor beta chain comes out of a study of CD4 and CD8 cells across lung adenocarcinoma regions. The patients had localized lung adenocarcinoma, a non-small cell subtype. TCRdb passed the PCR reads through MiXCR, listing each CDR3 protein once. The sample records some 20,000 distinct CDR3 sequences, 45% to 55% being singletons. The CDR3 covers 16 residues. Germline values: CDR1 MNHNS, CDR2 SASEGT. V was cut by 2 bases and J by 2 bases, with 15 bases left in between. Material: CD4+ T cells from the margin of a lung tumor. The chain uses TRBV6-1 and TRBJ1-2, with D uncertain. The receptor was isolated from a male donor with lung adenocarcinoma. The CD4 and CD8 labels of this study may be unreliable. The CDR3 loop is CASSEHVALGNYGYTF. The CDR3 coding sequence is TGTGCCAGCAGTGAACATGTAGCCCTAGGGAACTATGGCTACACCTTC.